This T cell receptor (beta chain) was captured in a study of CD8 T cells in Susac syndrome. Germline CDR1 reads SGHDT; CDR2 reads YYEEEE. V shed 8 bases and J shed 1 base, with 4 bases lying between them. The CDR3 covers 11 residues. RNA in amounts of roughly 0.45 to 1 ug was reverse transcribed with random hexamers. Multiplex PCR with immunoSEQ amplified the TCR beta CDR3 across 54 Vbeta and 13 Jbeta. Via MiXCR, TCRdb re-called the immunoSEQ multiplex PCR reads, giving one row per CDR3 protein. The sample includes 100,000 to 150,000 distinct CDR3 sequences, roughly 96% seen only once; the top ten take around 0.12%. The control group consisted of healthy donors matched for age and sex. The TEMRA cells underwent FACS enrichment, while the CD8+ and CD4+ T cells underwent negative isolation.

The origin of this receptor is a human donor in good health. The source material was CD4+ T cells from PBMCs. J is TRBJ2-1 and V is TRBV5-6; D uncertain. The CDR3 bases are TGTGCCAGTGGGTCCTACAATGAGCAGTTCTTC. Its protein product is CASGSYNEQFF.